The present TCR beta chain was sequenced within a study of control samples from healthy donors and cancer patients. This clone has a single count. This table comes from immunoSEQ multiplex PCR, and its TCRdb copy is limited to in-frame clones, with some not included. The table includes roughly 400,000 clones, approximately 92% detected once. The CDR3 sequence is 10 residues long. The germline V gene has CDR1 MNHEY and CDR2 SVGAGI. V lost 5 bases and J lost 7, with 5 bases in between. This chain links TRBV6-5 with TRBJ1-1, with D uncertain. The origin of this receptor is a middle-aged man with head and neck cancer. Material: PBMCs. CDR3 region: CASSTREAFF. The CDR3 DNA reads TGTGCCAGCAGTACCCGTGAAGCTTTCTTT.